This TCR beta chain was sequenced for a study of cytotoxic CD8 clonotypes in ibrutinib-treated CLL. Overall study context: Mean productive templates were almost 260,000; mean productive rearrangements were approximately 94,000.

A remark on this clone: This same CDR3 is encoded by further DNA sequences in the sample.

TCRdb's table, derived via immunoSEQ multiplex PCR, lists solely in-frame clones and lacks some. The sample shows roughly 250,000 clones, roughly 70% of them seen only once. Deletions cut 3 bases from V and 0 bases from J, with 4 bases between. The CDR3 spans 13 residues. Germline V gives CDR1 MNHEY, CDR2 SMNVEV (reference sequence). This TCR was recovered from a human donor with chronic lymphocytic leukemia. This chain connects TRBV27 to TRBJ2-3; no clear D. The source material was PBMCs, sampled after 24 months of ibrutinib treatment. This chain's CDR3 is CASSFSSTDTQYF. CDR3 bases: TGTGCCAGCAGTTTTTCTAGCACAGATACGCAGTATTTT.